The 13 T cell receptor beta chains reported below all come from one sample, sequenced in a study of regulatory T cells in long-lasting Graves disease. Combining iRepertoire HTBI primers with Arm-PCR of CDR3 regions, the authors built TCR beta libraries. Using its own MiXCR run on the multiplex PCR reads, TCRdb lists one record per CDR3 protein. The sample gives some 410,000 distinct CDR3 sequences, roughly 15% of which show up once; about 11% is in the top ten. Time point meaning: newly diagnosed GD, antithyroid drugs for less than 3 months. PBMC-derived RNA was used for the TCR library. Separately, the same data were catalogued under a study of T cells in Graves' hyperthyroidism and ophthalmopathy.

The source material was peripheral blood mononuclear cells (PBMCs), sampled at new diagnosis, from a patient treated with antithyroid drugs. The receptors shown here come from a woman in her twenties or thirties with Graves disease.

This clonotype showed up many times. This rearrangement joins TRBV5-1 to TRBJ2-1, with 13 bases identical to TRBD2. V gave up 0 bases and J gave up 7 bases; unmatched junction bases: 1. Germline loops: CDR1 SGHRS, CDR2 YFSETQ. The CDR3 runs to 15 residues. The CDR3 sequence is CASSLALAGGNEQFF. In DNA, the CDR3 is TGCGCCAGCAGCTTGGCACTAGCGGGAGGGAATGAGCAGTTCTTC. Based on the CDR3 plus reference TRBV5-1 and TRBJ2-1, the full variable domain is KAGVTQTPRYLIKTRGQQVTLSCSPISGHRSVSWYQQTPGQGLQFLFEYFSETQRNKGNFPGRFSGRQFSNSRSEMNVSTLELGDSALYLCASSLALAGGNEQFFGPGTRLTVL.

This clonotype was recorded at least ten times. The chain couples TRBV27 to TRBJ1-6, with TRBD1 matching over 9 bases. J was trimmed by 0 bases and V by 6 bases; bases with no gene match: 9. The CDR3 is 18 amino acids. CDR1 and CDR2 from the germline V gene are MNHEY and SMNVEV (reference sequence). DNA for the CDR3: TGTGCCAGCAGCCGGAAAGGACAGGGGTACTCCTATAATTCACCCCTCCACTTT. This codes for CASSRKGQGYSYNSPLHF.

This clonotype was counted many times. V is TRBV20-1 and J is TRBJ2-7; D is possibly TRBD1 (6 bases). Per germline, CDR1 DFQATT and CDR2 SNEGSKA (reference sequence). CDR3 length: 14 residues. The germline V and J ends were trimmed by 6 bases and 3 bases, with 18 bases remaining between them. As DNA, the CDR3 is TGCAGTGCGGACTCCGGGACATTGAGCTACGAGCAGTACTTC. Encoded protein: CSADSGTLSYEQYF.

Notes on this clonotype: With a much larger clone just one base away, this may be a read error. The chain carries TRBV28 and TRBJ2-6; D gene ambiguous. This CDR3 is 17 amino acids long. Trimming stripped 1 base from V and 2 bases from J, with 12 bases between. Germline lookup yields CDR1 MDHEN and CDR2 SYDVKM. CDR3 sequence reads: CASSLLSRVPGANVLTF. The CDR3 DNA is TGTGCCAGCAGTTTATTGTCCAGAGTCCCTGGGGCCAACGTCCTGACTTTC. The full variable domain, its missing parts supplied by reference TRBV28 and TRBJ2-6, is DVKVTQSSRYLVKRTGEKVFLECVQDMDHENMFWYRQDPGLGLRLIYFSYDVKMKEKGDIPEGYSVSREKKERFSLILESASTNQTSMYLCASSLLSRVPGANVLTFGAGSRLTVL.

This clonotype was recorded many times. V usage is TRBV6-1 and J usage is TRBJ1-2; a weak D match, TRBD1 (5 bases). This CDR3 is built from 14 residues. Germline V gene lookup returns CDR1 MNHNS and CDR2 SASEGT. Between the trimmed V and J ends, which lost 6 bases and 0 bases, there was a span of 11 bases. This CDR3 reads CASSTGETNYGYTF. The CDR3 nucleotides read TGTGCCAGCAGCACAGGCGAGACTAACTATGGCTACACCTTC.

CDR3 DNA sequence: TGTGCCACCAGCAGACCGGGACAGGGTACCCACGGACATTACGAGCAGTACTTC. Amino acids: CATSRPGQGTHGHYEQYF. This rearrangement joins TRBV15 to TRBJ2-7, with TRBD1 identical over 9 bases. CDR1 is LNHNV and CDR2 is YYDKDF in the germline V gene (reference sequence). The CDR3 is 18 amino acids. The ends lost 2 bases at V and 4 bases at J; junction bases unmatched: 15. Looking up the rest from reference TRBV15 and TRBJ2-7 gives the full variable domain: DAMVIQNPRYQVTQFGKPVTLSCSQTLNHNVMYWYQQKSSQAPKLLFHYYDKDFNNEADTPDNFQSRRPNTSFCFLDIRSPGLGDTAMYLCATSRPGQGTHGHYEQYFGPGTRLTVT.

The table lists this clonotype with many counts. This rearrangement joins TRBV6-2 or TRBV6-3 to TRBJ2-1; 7 nucleotides align to TRBD2. Losses at the gene ends were 6 bases for V and 3 bases for J; bases not matched to a gene: 11. Germline CDR1 and CDR2: MNHEY and SVGEGT. CDR3 length: 16 amino acids. CDR3 amino acids: CASSPSLAVVYNEQFF. The CDR3 DNA sequence: TGTGCCAGCAGCCCCTCCCTAGCGGTAGTCTACAATGAGCAGTTCTTC.

This clonotype was seen a handful of times. This chain links TRBV6-2 or TRBV6-3 with TRBJ1-1, with D unclear. The CDR3 is 15 residues long. Trimming left V 2 bases short and J 0 bases short, with 10 bases between. Germline CDR1 reads MNHEY; CDR2 reads SVGEGT. The CDR3 loop is CASSYPGRLNTEAFF. CDR3 DNA: TGTGCCAGCAGTTACCCGGGGAGACTGAACACTGAAGCTTTCTTT.

V gene TRBV6-1 combines with J gene TRBJ2-7, with 8 bases fitting TRBD1. Trimming at V came to 10 bases and at J to 4 bases, leaving 6 bases not matched to a gene. The CDR3 contains 12 residues. CDR1 and CDR2 from the germline V gene are MNHNS and SASEGT. The CDR3 region is CATSGGRYEQYF. The DNA for the CDR3 is TGTGCCACGTCAGGGGGCCGGTACGAGCAGTACTTC.

This clonotype occurred many times. The chain is built from TRBV27 and TRBJ2-7; no firm D call. Trimming took 4 bases from V and 4 from J, leaving 17 bases between them. This CDR3 is 15 amino acids long. CDR1 is MNHEY and CDR2 is SMNVEV in the germline V gene (reference sequence). The CDR3 DNA is TGTGCCAGCAGTTACCGGACCTACGAAGGGTACGAGCAGTACTTC. Translating gives CASSYRTYEGYEQYF.

This clonotype was recorded many times. This chain joins TRBV28 and TRBJ2-6; 7 positions match TRBD1. The CDR3 spans 18 residues. Losses at the gene ends were 4 bases for V and 0 bases for J; bases not matched to a gene: 9. CDR1 and CDR2 (germline): MDHEN, SYDVKM. CDR3 residues: CASSSVPGQYSGANVLTF. Here the CDR3 DNA reads TGTGCCAGCAGTTCCGTCCCGGGACAGTACTCTGGGGCCAACGTCCTGACTTTC.

The rearrangement links TRBV18 to TRBJ1-1; 8 bases are shared with TRBD1. Germline CDR1 reads KGHSH; CDR2 reads LQKENI. Trimming at V came to 3 bases and at J to 3 bases, leaving 9 bases not matched to a gene. The CDR3 extends over 16 amino acids. CDR3 sequence: CASSPVQGGADTEAFF. CDR3 bases: TGTGCCAGCTCACCCGTACAGGGGGGGGCAGACACTGAAGCTTTCTTT.

The chain recombines TRBV10-3 with TRBJ1-2; 7 nucleotides line up with TRBD1. This CDR3 region has 13 residues. J gave up 6 bases and V 3 bases, and 4 bases lay outside the gene matches. Germline loops: CDR1 ENHRY, CDR2 SYGVKD. CDR3 loop: CAISERDRNGYTF. The CDR3 coding sequence is TGTGCCATCAGTGAACGGGACAGAAATGGCTACACCTTC.